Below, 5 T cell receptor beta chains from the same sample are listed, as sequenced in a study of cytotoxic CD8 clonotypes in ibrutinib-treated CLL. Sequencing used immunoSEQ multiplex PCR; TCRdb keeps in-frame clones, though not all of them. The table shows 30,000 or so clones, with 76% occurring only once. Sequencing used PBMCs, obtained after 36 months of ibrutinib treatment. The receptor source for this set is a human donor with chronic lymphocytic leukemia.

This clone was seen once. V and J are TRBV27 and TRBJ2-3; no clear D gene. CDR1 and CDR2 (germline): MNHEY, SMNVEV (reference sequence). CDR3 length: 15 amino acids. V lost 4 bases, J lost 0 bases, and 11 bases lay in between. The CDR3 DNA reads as TGTGCCAGCAGTTCCATGACTCCTAGCACAGATACGCAGTATTTT. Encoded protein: CASSSMTPSTDTQYF.

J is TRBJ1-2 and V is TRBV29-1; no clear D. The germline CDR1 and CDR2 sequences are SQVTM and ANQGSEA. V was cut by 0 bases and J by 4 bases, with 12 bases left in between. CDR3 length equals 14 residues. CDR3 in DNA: TGCAGCGTTGAAGATGTGGAGCTGGGCTATGGCTACACCTTC. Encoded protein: CSVEDVELGYGYTF.

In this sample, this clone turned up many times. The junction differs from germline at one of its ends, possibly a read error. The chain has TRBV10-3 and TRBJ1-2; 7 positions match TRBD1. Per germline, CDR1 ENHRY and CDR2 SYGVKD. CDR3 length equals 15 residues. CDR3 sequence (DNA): TGTGCCAGCAGTTACCAAACAGGGGCCGCATATGGCTACACCTTC. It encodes CASSYQTGAAYGYTF.

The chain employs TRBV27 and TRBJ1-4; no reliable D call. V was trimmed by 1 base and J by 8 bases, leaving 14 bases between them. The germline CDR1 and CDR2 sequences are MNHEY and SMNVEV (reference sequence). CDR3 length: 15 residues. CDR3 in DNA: TGTGCCAGCAGTTTATACCCCCGGGTCGGGGAAAAACTGTTTTTT. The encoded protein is CASSLYPRVGEKLFF.

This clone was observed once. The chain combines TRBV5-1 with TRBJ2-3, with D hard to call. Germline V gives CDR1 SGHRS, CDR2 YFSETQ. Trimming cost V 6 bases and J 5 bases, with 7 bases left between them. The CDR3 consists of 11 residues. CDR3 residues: CASTLEDTQYF. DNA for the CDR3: TGCGCCAGCACCCTTGAAGATACGCAGTATTTT.